Below are 30 T cell receptor beta chains sequenced from a single sample in a study of CD8+ T cells in alopecia areata. Treatment here: oral pan-JAK inhibitor, 5-10 mg twice daily. TCR sequencing used cDNA made by reverse transcription of extracted RNA. Libraries were prepared by immunoSEQ multiplex PCR; TCRdb keeps only in-frame clonotypes and omits some of them. The sample has about 300,000 clones, 58% seen once; the top ten hold roughly 1.8%. The sample in question was CD4+ T cells sorted from blood, obtained at week 24, from a patient treated with tofacitinib. The receptors were sampled from a human donor with alopecia areata.

J is TRBJ2-3 and V is TRBV30, with D perhaps TRBD1 (5 bases). Germline CDR1 and CDR2: GTSNPN and SVGIG (reference sequence). The CDR3 totals 14 residues. Trimming shortened V by 3 bases and J by 6 bases, and 16 bases separated the two germline ends. The CDR3: CAWRRQGRTDTQYF. The CDR3 nucleotides are TGTGCCTGGAGAAGGCAGGGAAGGACGGATACGCAGTATTTT.

The rearrangement links TRBV5-4 to TRBJ1-1; D is uncertain. CDR1 SGHNT and CDR2 YYREEE come from the germline V gene (reference sequence). The CDR3 consists of 12 residues. V lost 4 bases and J lost 5, with 9 bases in between. CDR3 in amino acids: CASSHRDTEAFF. The CDR3 DNA follows: TGTGCCAGCAGCCATCGGGATACTGAAGCTTTCTTT. The whole variable domain, filled in from reference TRBV5-4 and TRBJ1-1, reads ETGVTQSPTHLIKTRGQQVTLRCSSQSGHNTVSWYQQALGQGPQFIFQYYREEENGRGNFPPRFSGLQFPNYSSELNVNALELDDSALYLCASSHRDTEAFFGQGTRLTVV.

V and J are TRBV5-6 and TRBJ2-5; maybe TRBD1 (5 bases). Germline V gene sequence: CDR1 SGHDT, CDR2 YYEEEE. V lost 4 bases and J 4 bases, leaving 14 bases between the germline ends. The CDR3 consists of 14 residues. The CDR3 DNA sequence: TGTGCCAGCAGCCTCTCGAGACAGCGAGAGACCCAGTACTTC. The encoded protein is CASSLSRQRETQYF.

This chain links TRBV5-4 with TRBJ2-1; D may be TRBD1 (5 bases). V gave up 3 bases and J gave up 10 bases, with 14 bases separating them. Germline V CDR1 and CDR2: SGHNT, YYREEE (reference sequence). CDR3 size: 13 residues. The CDR3, as DNA: TGTGCCAGCAGCTCGGACCCTGGGGCGGAGCAGTTCTTC. It specifies CASSSDPGAEQFF.

This clone appeared a few times. J is TRBJ1-2 and V is TRBV9; D is possibly TRBD1 (5 bases). The germline V gene has CDR1 SGDLS and CDR2 YYNGEE. The CDR3 has 12 amino acids. V lost 3 bases to trimming and J lost 7 bases, with 10 bases between them. Written as DNA, the CDR3 is TGTGCCAGCAGCGGGGGCGATCGTGGCTACACCTTC. Protein: CASSGGDRGYTF.

This chain connects TRBV2 to TRBJ2-2; D is perhaps TRBD1 (6 bases). Trimming cost V 3 bases and J 2 bases, with 10 bases left between them. From germline, CDR1 is SNHLY and CDR2 FYNNEI. The CDR3 totals 15 residues. As DNA, the CDR3 is TGTGCCAGCAGTGAGGACAGATACAACACCGGGGAGCTGTTTTTT. Its protein product is CASSEDRYNTGELFF.

V gene TRBV13 combines with J gene TRBJ2-4; weak D call: TRBD1 (5 bases). From germline, CDR1 is PRHDT and CDR2 FYEKMQ (reference sequence). V was pared by 5 bases and J by 0 bases, with 11 bases between. This CDR3 is 15 amino acids long. CDR3 protein: CASSTRTRAKNIQYF. CDR3 DNA: TGTGCCAGCAGCACCCGGACACGAGCCAAAAACATTCAGTACTTC.

The chain joins TRBV28 to TRBJ2-1; D may be TRBD1 (6 bases). V was cut by 4 bases and J by 0 bases, with 16 bases left in between. The CDR3 has 17 residues. CDR1 is MDHEN and CDR2 is SYDVKM in the germline V gene. The CDR3 DNA reads TGTGCCAGCAGTTCATACGGACAGCTAAGCTCCTACAATGAGCAGTTCTTC. It yields the protein CASSSYGQLSSYNEQFF.

The J gene is TRBJ2-7, the V gene TRBV7-2; no firm D call. The CDR3 runs to 11 residues. Germline-derived CDR1 and CDR2 are SGHTA and FQGNSA. The V and J ends lost 2 bases and 6 bases respectively, with 5 bases between them. CDR3 protein: CASSLLLEQYF. The CDR3 nucleotides are TGTGCCAGCAGCTTACTCCTCGAGCAGTACTTC.

This chain uses TRBV6-6 with TRBJ1-3; 8 bases align to TRBD1. J was trimmed by 0 bases and V by 7 bases; bases with no gene match: 5. Germline V gene sequence: CDR1 MNHNY, CDR2 SVGAGI (reference sequence). The CDR3 totals 15 residues. CDR3 bases: TGTGCCAGCAAAGGACAGGGTAACTCTGGAAACACCATATATTTT. Translating gives CASKGQGNSGNTIYF.

This sequence joins TRBV7-2 and TRBJ2-3, with TRBD2 matching over 9 bases. J gave up 2 bases and V 2 bases, and 5 bases lay outside the gene matches. Germline lookup yields CDR1 SGHTA and CDR2 FQGNSA. The CDR3 has 16 residues. CDR3 DNA sequence: TGTGCCAGCAGCTTACCTAGCGGGGCCCTCACAGATACGCAGTATTTT. Translation gives CASSLPSGALTDTQYF. Supplemented by reference TRBV7-2 and TRBJ2-3, the full variable domain reads GAGVSQSPSNKVTEKGKDVELRCDPISGHTALYWYRQSLGQGLEFLIYFQGNSAPDKSGLPSDRFSAERTGGSVSTLTIQRTQQEDSAVYLCASSLPSGALTDTQYFGPGTRLTVL.

The sample holds a few counts of this clone. This chain connects TRBV29-1 to TRBJ1-6; D remains unclear. The CDR3 consists of 13 residues. The germline V gene has CDR1 SQVTM and CDR2 ANQGSEA. The V and J ends lost 7 bases and 8 bases respectively, with 15 bases between them. DNA of the CDR3: TGCAGCGCTAGGACCGCCCGGGATTCACCCCTCCACTTT. Translation gives CSARTARDSPLHF.

The CDR3 nucleotides are TGTGCCACCAGCAGAGACCCCGGGACAGTAGGTTCACCCCTCCACTTT. It yields the protein CATSRDPGTVGSPLHF. V usage is TRBV15 and J usage is TRBJ1-6; 7 positions agree with TRBD1. Germline-derived CDR1 and CDR2 are LNHNV and YYDKDF (reference sequence). Germline trimming cut 0 bases from V and 9 bases from J; bases unmatched to any gene: 8. CDR3 length: 16 amino acids.

This clone was counted a few times. Other DNA sequences of this sample code for an identical CDR3. This chain joins TRBV18 and TRBJ1-1; D is ambiguous. CDR1 is KGHSH and CDR2 is LQKENI in the germline V gene. Trimming shortened V by 3 bases and J by 2 bases, and 10 bases separated the two germline ends. This CDR3 has 14 residues. The CDR3 coding sequence is TGTGCCAGCTCACCTGATCGGGCTAACACTGAAGCTTTCTTT. This encodes CASSPDRANTEAFF.

This clone was counted a few times. The chain recombines TRBV19 with TRBJ1-2; D may be TRBD1 (6 bases). This CDR3 has 13 residues. CDR1 LNHDA and CDR2 SQIVND come from the germline V gene (reference sequence). Between the trimmed V and J ends, which lost 7 bases and 1 base, there was a span of 10 bases. The chain's CDR3 is CASNTGSNYGYTF. The CDR3 coding sequence is TGTGCCAGTAATACAGGGAGTAACTATGGCTACACCTTC.

Worth noting for this clone: This CDR3 is also generated by other DNA sequences in the sample. J is TRBJ2-5 and V is TRBV5-1; D possibly corresponds to TRBD2 (5 bases). V was shortened by 0 bases and J by 2 bases, with 8 bases between the two germline ends. This CDR3 has 14 residues. The V gene's germline CDR1 is SGHRS and CDR2 YFSETQ. The CDR3 DNA reads TGCGCCAGCAGCTTGGGAGGGTTACAAGAGACCCAGTACTTC. This gives the protein CASSLGGLQETQYF.

The rearrangement uses TRBV10-3 and TRBJ1-1; TRBD1 might be the D (6 bases). V shed 8 bases and J shed 1 base, with 11 bases lying between them. Per the germline V gene, CDR1 is ENHRY and CDR2 is SYGVKD. The CDR3 totals 13 residues. For the CDR3, the DNA is TGTGCCATCGCAGGGGACTCGAACACTGAAGCTTTCTTT. As protein: CAIAGDSNTEAFF.

V is TRBV5-1 and J is TRBJ2-1, with TRBD1 matching over 9 bases. The CDR3 has 15 residues. Germline V gene lookup returns CDR1 SGHRS and CDR2 YFSETQ. The trim removed 4 bases at V and 4 bases at J, leaving 6 bases unmatched. CDR3 in amino acids: CASSTRTGDYNEQFF. DNA of the CDR3: TGCGCCAGCAGCACGCGGACAGGGGATTACAATGAGCAGTTCTTC.

The sample holds a few counts of this clone. The V call is TRBV15, the J call TRBJ2-5, with a weak D call TRBD1 (5 bases). Germline-derived CDR1 and CDR2 are LNHNV and YYDKDF (reference sequence). The CDR3 is 16 amino acids. Trimming removed 3 bases from V and 2 bases from J, with 16 bases in between. CDR3 region: CATSRLLGASQETQYF. CDR3 DNA sequence: TGTGCCACCAGCAGGCTCCTTGGGGCCAGTCAAGAGACCCAGTACTTC.

The rearrangement joins TRBV2 to TRBJ2-7; TRBD2 aligns across 10 bases. This CDR3 spans 14 amino acids. V dropped 4 bases and J dropped 3; count of bases not matched to a gene: 3. Germline V gene lookup returns CDR1 SNHLY and CDR2 FYNNEI. CDR3 sequence (DNA): TGTGCCAGCAGTGGGGGACTAGCGATCTACGAGCAGTACTTC. Amino acid sequence: CASSGGLAIYEQYF. The variable domain in full, with the rest retrieved from reference TRBV2 and TRBJ2-7, is EPEVTQTPSHQVTQMGQEVILRCVPISNHLYFYWYRQILGQKVEFLVSFYNNEISEKSEIFDDQFSVERPDGSNFTLKIRSTKLEDSAMYFCASSGGLAIYEQYFGPGTRLTVT.

This clone appeared many times. The CDR3 here is CAISDAGVYGYTF. The CDR3, as DNA: TGTGCCATCAGTGACGCAGGGGTCTATGGCTACACCTTC. V usage is TRBV10-3 and J usage is TRBJ1-2, with D possibly matching TRBD1 (6 bases). The V and J ends lost 3 bases and 4 bases respectively, with 9 bases between them. CDR3 size: 13 residues. Looked up from germline, CDR1 is ENHRY and CDR2 is SYGVKD.

The chain has TRBV29-1 and TRBJ2-2; 8 bases map to TRBD2. Unmatched junction bases numbered 5, after V lost 3 bases and J lost 5 bases. From germline, CDR1 is SQVTM and CDR2 ANQGSEA. The length of the CDR3 is 14 residues. CDR3 DNA sequence: TGCAGCGTTGATAGGCGCGGGGGGACCGGGGAGCTGTTTTTT. Protein sequence: CSVDRRGGTGELFF.

This clone came up a few times. CDR3 in DNA: TGTGCCAGCAGCCGACAGGCAAACACTGAAGCTTTCTTT. Protein sequence: CASSRQANTEAFF. V and J are TRBV11-2 and TRBJ1-1, with TRBD1 as a possible D gene (6 bases). CDR3 size: 13 residues. Between the trimmed V and J ends, which lost 5 bases and 2 bases, there was a span of 9 bases. Germline V gene sequence: CDR1 SGHAT, CDR2 FQNNGV.

Only a few counts were recorded for this clone. The CDR3 coding sequence is TGTGCCTGGAGTGGCCCGGGACAGGGGGCCTTAGGGGCCCAGCATTTT. Amino acid sequence: CAWSGPGQGALGAQHF. This chain joins TRBV30 and TRBJ1-5; 12 bases agree with TRBD1. CDR1 is GTSNPN and CDR2 is SVGIG in the germline V gene (reference sequence). With 1 base clipped from V and 11 bases from J, the junction kept 12 bases outside the gene matches. The CDR3 runs to 16 residues.

The chain couples TRBV4-1 to TRBJ2-4; 10 bases are shared with TRBD1. V shed 2 bases, J shed 6 bases, and the junction held 7 bases outside the gene matches. CDR3 length: 16 amino acids. The germline CDR1 and CDR2 sequences are MGHRA and YSYEKL. The DNA for the CDR3 is TGCGCCAGCAGCCAACCGGGACAGGGGCAGAGAAACATTCAGTACTTC. This sequence encodes CASSQPGQGQRNIQYF.

The rearrangement joins TRBV2 to TRBJ2-1; D not resolved. In germline, CDR1 is SNHLY, CDR2 FYNNEI. V was cut by 5 bases and J by 2 bases, with 7 bases left in between. This CDR3 comprises 13 residues. The chain's CDR3 is CASSQETYNEQFF. As DNA, the CDR3 is TGTGCCAGCAGTCAGGAGACCTACAATGAGCAGTTCTTC.

CDR3 bases: TGTGCCTGGGGACAAGGACTAGCGGGGGACAATGAGCAGTTCTTC. Translated, it gives CAWGQGLAGDNEQFF. This sequence joins TRBV30 and TRBJ2-1; 13 bases agree with TRBD2. The CDR3 has 15 residues. After removal of 5 bases from V and 5 bases from J, the junction contained 6 bases not matched to a gene. Germline CDR1 reads GTSNPN; CDR2 reads SVGIG (reference sequence).

In its sample, this clone was seen a few times. The V call is TRBV15, the J call TRBJ2-7; D not resolved. CDR3 length: 15 residues. Germline V CDR1 and CDR2: LNHNV, YYDKDF (reference sequence). The germline V and J ends were trimmed by 0 bases and 3 bases, with 12 bases remaining between them. The CDR3 coding sequence is TGTGCCACCAGCAGAGACCGACCGTCGTACTACGAGCAGTACTTC. Its protein product is CATSRDRPSYYEQYF.

The genes are TRBV7-6 and TRBJ2-2, with D unresolved. Trimming stripped 4 bases from V and 2 bases from J, with 11 bases between. The CDR3 length is 15 residues. Per germline, CDR1 SGHVS and CDR2 FNYEAQ. The CDR3 loop reads CASSYRTDNTGELFF. CDR3 sequence (DNA): TGTGCCAGCAGCTATCGGACGGACAACACCGGGGAGCTGTTTTTT.

The V and J genes are TRBV29-1 and TRBJ1-1; D perhaps matches TRBD1 (5 bases). V was pared by 7 bases and J by 6 bases, with 15 bases between. CDR1 SQVTM and CDR2 ANQGSEA come from the germline V gene. CDR3 length: 12 residues. The CDR3 sequence: CSAVRRGSEAFF. CDR3 coding DNA: TGCAGCGCCGTGCGGAGGGGCTCTGAAGCTTTCTTT.